Sequencing of this T cell receptor beta chain was carried out in a study of Ad26.COV2.S vaccination and SARS-CoV-2 variants (dated by TCRdb to the early 2020s). Regarding the complete study: Donors in the vaccine arm were drawn from COV1001, a multicentre, randomized, double-blind, placebo-controlled phase I-IIa trial testing Ad26.COV2.S in healthy adults. Participants in the trial were split at random into five groups of five each, receiving low-dose or high-dose Ad26.COV2.S once or twice, or else placebo on both occasions. The TCR-sequenced set comprised around 30 samples: some 20 Ad26.COV2.S vaccine recipients, 5 placebo recipients and 8 SARS-CoV-2 convalescent individuals. Throughout the experiments and outcome assessment, investigators stayed blinded to trial group allocation. Sequencing of the TCRbeta repertoire served to evaluate the specificity and breadth of SARS-CoV-2-reactive T cell receptors following Ad26.COV2.S vaccination. Ad26.COV2.S was administered intramuscularly at a dose of 5x10^10 or 1x10^11 viral particles, either as one shot or as two shots given 56 days apart. Study-wide findings and limitations: Substantial breadth of spike-specific CD8+ and CD4+ T cell responses was reported after vaccination. The authors noted that total T cell responses may have been underestimated by the TCR breadth and depth analyses. The study was not powered to compare responses between vaccine doses or regimens. Vaccine and placebo recipients had comparable non-spike TCR breadth, which fits with the vaccine containing only spike. Ad26.COV2.S recipients had higher spike-specific TCR breadth than placebo recipients (P = 0.0014).

Reading the label with the study, this specimen's treatment or condition is: roughly 18 received Ad26.COV2.S at low or high dose, single or two shots; five or six received placebo; per-sample allocation not given. Repertoires of vaccine and placebo recipients were sequenced from samples collected on day 63 after the first injection. Cohort 1b enrolled 25 adults aged 18-55 years at a single site in Boston, USA, between 29 July and 7 August 2020. As a vaccine, Ad26.COV2.S was a replication-incompetent adenovirus type 26 vector that expressed a prefusion-stabilized SARS-CoV-2 spike protein derived from the original Wuhan strain. The immunoSEQ Assay was used to sequence TCRbeta CDR3 regions. After extraction, genomic DNA underwent amplification by bias-controlled multiplex PCR, followed by high-throughput sequencing. In the paper's pipeline: To quantify the absolute abundance of every unique TCRbeta CDR3 region, sequences were collapsed and filtered. T cell fraction was estimated by normalizing TCRbeta template counts to usable DNA, with usable DNA measured through amplification of reference genes found in all nucleated cells. Repertoire TCRs were annotated as SARS-CoV-2-specific by exact matching of V gene, CDR3 amino acid sequence and J gene to a known reactive TCR set. The reference SARS-CoV-2 TCR set was derived from MIRA and filtered for enrichment in COVID-19-positive ImmuneCODE repertoires, a step that removed public or cross-reactive TCRs. Based on the MIRA antigens, annotated TCRs were further analysed at the level of specific ORF or position within ORF. Breadth was defined as annotated unique rearrangements over total unique productive rearrangements; depth was the summed frequency of those rearrangements. Group comparisons of TCR breadth used two-sided Wilcoxon rank-sum tests. TCRdb holds this immuneACCESS table with in-frame rearrangements only. Some clones are missing; in checked studies, unresolved V genes explain under half, and the rest has no known cause. Clone size and the V and J calls come from that table; the DNA yielded D and trimming. Across this sample there are around 450,000 clones, with 80% to 90% seen only once. The ten largest clonotypes hold 1.5% to 2% of the sample.

From the cysteine up to the phenylalanine, the CDR3 has a length of 12 residues. Only CDR3 DNA remains: 36 bases, in frame from the first base. CDR1 and CDR2 (MNHEY, SMNVEV) derive from the germline V gene (reference sequence). The V end loses 7 bases and the J end loses 5 bases, and a stretch of 8 bases separates them. As for this clone: What antigen it recognizes has not been identified. Base qualities are not at hand, and no much larger clone is one base apart.

The V gene is TRBV27 and the J gene is TRBJ1-4; the D segment could be TRBD1, given 6 matching bases. Sequencing was performed on peripheral blood, taken in a trial of Ad26.COV2.S vaccine versus placebo. The origin of this receptor is a person aged 18 to 59 who received the Ad26.COV2.S COVID-19 vaccine or a placebo. The nucleotides are TGTGCCAGCATGGACAGAAATGAAAAACTGTTTTTT. This gives the protein CASMDRNEKLFF.